These 31 T cell receptor beta chains were all obtained from the same sample, sequenced in a study of OX40 agonist ivuxolimab in advanced cancers. The assay was immunoSEQ multiplex PCR, and TCRdb's table has in-frame clones only and misses some. The sample has around 72,000 clones, over 75% seen once. Sequenced here: CD4+ or CD8+ T cells sorted from blood, sampled in a trial of the OX40 agonist ivuxolimab. The receptors come from an adult with an advanced solid tumor such as melanoma, head and neck, liver or kidney cancer.

The genes are TRBV5-4 and TRBJ1-4; D may be TRBD1 (6 bases). Germline-derived CDR1 and CDR2 are SGHNT and YYREEE (reference sequence). The CDR3 extends over 14 amino acids. V was cut by 4 bases and J by 8 bases, with 15 bases left in between. CDR3 in amino acids: CASSPEGVKEKLFF. CDR3 DNA: TGTGCCAGCAGCCCGGAGGGGGTGAAGGAAAAACTGTTTTTT.

The chain carries TRBV6-1 and TRBJ2-7, with D tentatively TRBD1 or TRBD2 (6 bases each). CDR1 is MNHNS and CDR2 is SASEGT in the germline V gene. Trimming took 5 bases from V and 6 from J, leaving 17 bases between them. The length of the CDR3 is 14 residues. CDR3: CASSLLGGGSEQYF. CDR3 nucleotides: TGTGCCAGCAGTCTACTCGGGGGCGGTTCCGAGCAGTACTTC.

The gene calls are TRBV4-2 and TRBJ2-7; TRBD2 is a possible D gene (7 bases). Trimming removed 5 bases from V and 0 bases from J, with 14 bases in between. The CDR3 runs to 15 residues. The V gene's germline CDR1 is LGHNA and CDR2 YNFKEQ. As DNA, the CDR3 is TGTGCCAGCAGCAAAGGGGGGGGCCTCTCCTACGAGCAGTACTTC. Its protein is CASSKGGGLSYEQYF.

This clone was detected a few times. The V call is TRBV7-2, the J call TRBJ1-6, with D unclear. Germline CDR1 reads SGHTA; CDR2 reads FQGNSA. Deletions cut 0 bases from V and 10 bases from J, with 7 bases between. The CDR3 extends over 13 amino acids. For the CDR3, the DNA is TGTGCCAGCAGCTTAGCCTCAGGATCACCCCTCCACTTT. This codes for CASSLASGSPLHF.

V usage is TRBV7-3 and J usage is TRBJ2-2; the D is unclear. Germline loops: CDR1 SGHTA, CDR2 FQGTGA. The CDR3 totals 13 residues. The germline V and J ends were trimmed by 5 bases and 5 bases, with 9 bases remaining between them. This CDR3 is CASSPLGTGELFF. CDR3 sequence (DNA): TGTGCCAGCAGCCCCCTGGGAACCGGGGAGCTGTTTTTT. The full variable domain, in which reference TRBV7-3 and TRBJ2-2 provide the parts outside the CDR3, is GAGVSQTPSNKVTEKGKYVELRCDPISGHTALYWYRQSLGQGPEFLIYFQGTGAADDSGLPNDRFFAVRPEGSVSTLKIQRTERGDSAVYLCASSPLGTGELFFGEGSRLTVL.

The rearrangement joins TRBV10-3 to TRBJ2-7; D unresolved. This CDR3 region has 14 residues. In germline, CDR1 is ENHRY, CDR2 SYGVKD. Between the trimmed V and J ends, which lost 1 base and 5 bases, there was a span of 12 bases. The CDR3 here is CAISELSSADEQYF. The CDR3 DNA sequence: TGTGCCATCAGTGAGTTATCTTCCGCTGACGAGCAGTACTTC.

This clone has just a few counts. The V and J genes are TRBV6-1 and TRBJ2-6, with D hard to call. Germline CDR1 and CDR2: MNHNS and SASEGT. The CDR3 runs to 15 residues. Trimming removed 1 base from V and 0 bases from J, with 4 bases in between. This CDR3 reads CASSEGVSGANVLTF. The CDR3 DNA reads as TGTGCCAGCAGTGAAGGGGTCTCTGGGGCCAACGTCCTGACTTTC.

The chain carries TRBV21-1 and TRBJ1-2; the table gives TRBD1 as D, unverified against the DNA. TRBV21-1 is a known pseudogene. The CDR3 is 16 residues long. CDR3: CASSVPGQGGNYGYTF. The CDR3 DNA follows: TGTGCCAGCAGCGTACCGGGACAGGGGGGTAACTATGGCTACACCTTC.

The chain links TRBV7-3 to TRBJ2-7, with 7 bases that match TRBD2. The CDR3 is made up of 19 amino acids. Germline V gene lookup returns CDR1 SGHTA and CDR2 FQGTGA. The V segment lost 1 base and the J segment 4 bases; nucleotides outside the gene matches: 19. This CDR3 reads CASSLKGGRTPGGSYEQYF. CDR3 nucleotide sequence: TGTGCCAGCAGCTTAAAAGGTGGTAGGACTCCGGGAGGCTCTTACGAGCAGTACTTC.

The rearrangement uses TRBV18 and TRBJ1-4, with 8 bases matching TRBD1. V lost 6 bases to trimming and J lost 13 bases; unmatched junction nucleotides: 7. The germline CDR1 and CDR2 sequences are KGHSH and LQKENI. This CDR3 is built from 12 residues. CDR3 nucleotide sequence: TGTGCCAGCTCGCCGGACAGGGAGATACTGTTTTTT. Translated, it gives CASSPDREILFF.

The V and J genes are TRBV5-4 and TRBJ2-7; 12 bases agree with TRBD2. CDR3 length: 15 amino acids. Germline V gene data show CDR1 as SGHNT and CDR2 as YYREEE (reference sequence). V gave up 0 bases and J gave up 3 bases; unmatched junction bases: 1. This chain's CDR3 is CASSLGTSGDYEQYF. CDR3 in DNA: TGTGCCAGCAGCTTGGGGACTAGCGGGGACTACGAGCAGTACTTC. Full variable domain (rest looked up from reference TRBV5-4 and TRBJ2-7): ETGVTQSPTHLIKTRGQQVTLRCSSQSGHNTVSWYQQALGQGPQFIFQYYREEENGRGNFPPRFSGLQFPNYSSELNVNALELDDSALYLCASSLGTSGDYEQYFGPGTRLTVT.

This sequence joins TRBV4-1 and TRBJ1-3; D perhaps matches TRBD1 (5 bases). The V gene's germline CDR1 is MGHRA and CDR2 YSYEKL. This CDR3 contains 16 residues. V lost 0 bases, J lost 0 bases, and 9 bases lay in between. CDR3 amino acids: CASSQDPGSSGNTIYF. CDR3 DNA: TGCGCCAGCAGCCAAGACCCAGGGAGCTCTGGAAACACCATATATTTT.

The chain combines TRBV30 with TRBJ2-1; 7 bases map to TRBD1. The CDR3 is 13 amino acids. In germline, CDR1 is GTSNPN, CDR2 SVGIG (reference sequence). V dropped 3 bases and J dropped 2; count of bases not matched to a gene: 1. The CDR3 loop reads CAWRRGPYNEQFF. CDR3 DNA: TGTGCCTGGAGGAGGGGGCCCTACAATGAGCAGTTCTTC.

The chain combines TRBV30 with TRBJ2-1; tentative D call: TRBD1 (6 bases). CDR1 and CDR2 (germline): GTSNPN, SVGIG (reference sequence). CDR3 length equals 15 residues. Trimming took off 0 bases at V and 8 bases at J, with 17 bases between the two ends. This CDR3 reads CAWSVSRGVKDEQFF. CDR3 DNA: TGTGCCTGGAGTGTAAGCAGGGGCGTTAAAGATGAGCAGTTCTTC.

The chain is built from TRBV7-3 and TRBJ2-3, with TRBD2 matching 8 bases. Germline CDR1 and CDR2: SGHTA and FQGTGA. V trimming: 3 bases; J trimming: 3 bases; junction bases outside the gene matches: 11. There are 17 residues in the CDR3. The CDR3 DNA reads TGTGCCAGCAGCTTGTGGGTAGCGGGATCTGGTACAGATACGCAGTATTTT. Translating gives CASSLWVAGSGTDTQYF. Combining the CDR3 with reference TRBV7-3 and TRBJ2-3 gives the whole variable domain GAGVSQTPSNKVTEKGKYVELRCDPISGHTALYWYRQSLGQGPEFLIYFQGTGAADDSGLPNDRFFAVRPEGSVSTLKIQRTERGDSAVYLCASSLWVAGSGTDTQYFGPGTRLTVL.

This clone was picked up one time. V usage is TRBV4-1 and J usage is TRBJ1-5; D perhaps matches TRBD1 (6 bases). The germline CDR1 and CDR2 sequences are MGHRA and YSYEKL. This CDR3 is 16 amino acids long. V was pared by 5 bases and J by 2 bases, with 16 bases between. The CDR3 coding sequence is TGCGCCAGCAGCTTTGTTTCAGGGGATGGCAATCAGCCCCAGCATTTT. Translated, it gives CASSFVSGDGNQPQHF.

The chain uses TRBV5-4 and TRBJ2-1; possible D gene TRBD2, 7 bases. V lost 4 bases and J lost 5, with 16 bases in between. This CDR3 contains 15 residues. Germline lookup yields CDR1 SGHNT and CDR2 YYREEE (reference sequence). In DNA form, the CDR3 reads TGTGCCAGCAGCCTTGGTGGGGGGGGCCACAATGAGCAGTTCTTC. The encoded protein is CASSLGGGGHNEQFF. Looking up the rest from reference TRBV5-4 and TRBJ2-1 gives the full variable domain: ETGVTQSPTHLIKTRGQQVTLRCSSQSGHNTVSWYQQALGQGPQFIFQYYREEENGRGNFPPRFSGLQFPNYSSELNVNALELDDSALYLCASSLGGGGHNEQFFGPGTRLTVL.

The V gene is TRBV5-1, the J gene TRBJ1-1; 7 nucleotides match TRBD1. The V gene's germline CDR1 is SGHRS and CDR2 YFSETQ. V was clipped by 0 bases and J by 5 bases; unmatched bases: 4. There are 14 residues in the CDR3. DNA of the CDR3: TGCGCCAGCAGCTTGGGTACAGGGGTTACTGAAGCTTTCTTT. This gives the protein CASSLGTGVTEAFF.

This chain uses TRBV11-2 with TRBJ2-7; no firm D call. This CDR3 contains 12 residues. V lost 1 base and J lost 5, with 6 bases in between. CDR1 and CDR2 from the germline V gene are SGHAT and FQNNGV. CDR3 protein: CASSLGWHEQYF. CDR3 nucleotide sequence: TGTGCCAGCAGCTTAGGGTGGCACGAGCAGTACTTC.

V gene TRBV18 combines with J gene TRBJ1-4, with D possibly being TRBD1 (5 bases). CDR3 length: 12 amino acids. V shed 5 bases and J shed 5 bases, with 6 bases lying between them. Germline V gives CDR1 KGHSH, CDR2 LQKENI. The CDR3 sequence: CASSGGNEKLFF. CDR3 bases: TGTGCCAGCTCAGGGGGAAATGAAAAACTGTTTTTT.

V usage is TRBV19 and J usage is TRBJ1-6, with TRBD1 matching 8 bases. Losses at the gene ends were 0 bases for V and 9 bases for J; bases not matched to a gene: 10. The V gene's germline CDR1 is LNHDA and CDR2 SQIVND (reference sequence). This CDR3 has 17 amino acids. CDR3 region: CASSIDQGQGGSSPLHF. The CDR3 coding sequence is TGTGCCAGTAGTATAGATCAAGGACAGGGAGGTAGTTCACCCCTCCACTTT.

The V gene is TRBV4-1, the J gene TRBJ1-1; weak D call: TRBD1 (6 bases). The CDR3 has 12 residues. The germline V and J ends were trimmed by 4 bases and 8 bases, with 11 bases remaining between them. Germline V lookup: CDR1 MGHRA, CDR2 YSYEKL. The CDR3 is CASSPRDNEAFF. DNA of the CDR3: TGCGCCAGCAGCCCCCGGGACAACGAAGCTTTCTTT.

The chain has TRBV6-1 and TRBJ2-1; D is undetermined. The CDR3 extends over 15 amino acids. Germline lookup yields CDR1 MNHNS and CDR2 SASEGT. V was clipped by 5 bases and J by 1 base, with 12 bases between them. The CDR3 loop is CASSLDRTSYNEQFF. The CDR3 DNA reads TGTGCCAGCAGTTTGGACCGAACTTCCTACAATGAGCAGTTCTTC.

This chain joins TRBV19 and TRBJ2-6, with 8 bases aligning to TRBD1. The CDR3 totals 17 residues. With V trimmed by 4 bases and J by 3 bases, 8 bases remained unmatched. CDR1 and CDR2 (germline): LNHDA, SQIVND (reference sequence). The CDR3 loop reads CASSRAGGDVGANVLTF. The DNA for the CDR3 is TGTGCCAGTAGTAGGGCAGGGGGCGATGTTGGGGCCAACGTCCTGACTTTC.

The gene calls are TRBV27 and TRBJ1-1; no clear D. The CDR3 is 14 residues long. V lost 4 bases and J 1 base, leaving 10 bases between the germline ends. Per the germline V gene, CDR1 is MNHEY and CDR2 is SMNVEV (reference sequence). CDR3 in amino acids: CASSSRSPNTEAFF. Here the CDR3 DNA reads TGTGCCAGCAGTTCCAGAAGCCCGAACACTGAAGCTTTCTTT.

The chain combines TRBV7-8 with TRBJ2-2; D remains ambiguous. V shed 4 bases and J shed 8 bases, with 20 bases lying between them. This CDR3 has 16 amino acids. CDR1 and CDR2 (germline): SGHVS, FQNEAQ. In nucleotides, the CDR3 is TGTGCCAGCAGCTCCAGTCGTGAGACTCTGACAGGGGAGCTGTTTTTT. Its protein product is CASSSSRETLTGELFF.

The rearrangement joins TRBV11-3 to TRBJ1-3, with D tentatively TRBD1 (5 bases). V lost 10 bases and J 4 bases, leaving 11 bases between the germline ends. The CDR3 is made up of 12 amino acids. Germline V CDR1 and CDR2: SGHNT, YENEEA. The CDR3 reads CATQGAGNTIYF. The CDR3 nucleotides read TGTGCCACCCAGGGCGCGGGAAACACCATATATTTT.

V is TRBV10-2 and J is TRBJ2-3, with D unclear. The V gene lost 3 bases and the J gene lost 3 bases, with 13 bases spanning the gap. The CDR3 is 15 amino acids. Germline V lookup: CDR1 WSHSY, CDR2 SAAADI. The CDR3 DNA reads TGCGCCAGCAGTGATCGCGCTACCGGGACAGATACGCAGTATTTT. It is translated as CASSDRATGTDTQYF.

This chain joins TRBV21-1 and TRBJ1-4. TRBV21-1 is termed a pseudogene. This CDR3 is 16 amino acids long. For the CDR3, the DNA is TGTGCCAGCAGCAAAGCGCAAGGGCCCCTGGGTGAAAAACTGTTTTTT. Residues: CASSKAQGPLGEKLFF.

This chain links TRBV21-1 with TRBJ1-1; the table's D call TRBD1 went unverified against the DNA. TRBV21-1 is classified as a pseudogene. The CDR3 has 14 amino acids. The CDR3 spells CASSSTGPYTEAFF. The CDR3 bases are TGTGCCAGCAGCTCGACAGGGCCCTACACTGAAGCTTTCTTT.

The chain carries TRBV6-5 and TRBJ1-2; 9 nucleotides match TRBD1. Germline lookup yields CDR1 MNHEY and CDR2 SVGAGI. J was trimmed by 4 bases and V by 7 bases; bases with no gene match: 7. This CDR3 has 14 residues. CDR3 in amino acids: CASTGPGQGYGYTF. In DNA, the CDR3 is TGTGCCAGCACCGGCCCGGGACAGGGCTATGGCTACACCTTC.